This T cell receptor beta chain came from a study of long-term antiretroviral therapy in people with HIV. This clone was seen a few times. This CDR3 is built from 14 residues. CDR1 is LNHDA and CDR2 is SQIVND in the germline V gene (reference sequence). V lost 3 bases to trimming and J lost 7 bases, with 13 bases between them. This was the immunoSEQ v3.0 assay at survey level. TCRdb's copy holds only in-frame clones and misses some; the assay was immunoSEQ multiplex PCR. The sample lists approximately 29,000 clones, 85% to 90% occurring once. Sampling of each donor yielded at least one pre-ART PBMC sample and at least two post-ART PBMC samples.

The TCR comes from a woman between 18 and 30 years old with HIV. Sequencing used unsorted PBMCs, obtained 0.5 years after starting antiretroviral therapy. V and J are TRBV19 and TRBJ2-1, with unresolved D. This chain's CDR3 is CASSINGRPNEQFF. CDR3 coding DNA: TGTGCCAGTAGTATTAACGGACGCCCAAATGAGCAGTTCTTC.